This entry describes one TCR beta chain. Its target is unknown. The data stem from a study of CD4 T cells in relation to SARS-CoV-2 and coronaviruses. Whole-study context: Shared crossreactive spike epitopes were mapped to their HLA restriction.

Study results and limitations: Samples before the pandemic and after infection were not matched within any donor. Monoreactive clones expanded significantly more to SARS-CoV-2 than crossreactive clones did.

Profiled with immunoSEQ multiplex PCR; TCRdb holds only in-frame clones, not every one. The profile shows tens of thousands of clones, 94% of them singletons. The CDR3 is 11 residues long. In germline, CDR1 is LNHDA, CDR2 SQIVND (reference sequence). V was shortened by 3 bases and J by 8 bases, with 5 bases between the two germline ends. CD4+ T cells from unexposed donors were obtained before the COVID-19 pandemic (2011-2018). The specimen was naive CD4+ T cells from PBMCs. Subset in this sample: naive CD4+ T cells isolated by negative enrichment. The chain combines TRBV19 with TRBJ2-4, with no clear D. This sequence was found in a human donor in good health. The CDR3 nucleotides are TGTGCCAGTAGTATCTCGGACATTCAGTACTTC. Translation gives CASSISDIQYF.